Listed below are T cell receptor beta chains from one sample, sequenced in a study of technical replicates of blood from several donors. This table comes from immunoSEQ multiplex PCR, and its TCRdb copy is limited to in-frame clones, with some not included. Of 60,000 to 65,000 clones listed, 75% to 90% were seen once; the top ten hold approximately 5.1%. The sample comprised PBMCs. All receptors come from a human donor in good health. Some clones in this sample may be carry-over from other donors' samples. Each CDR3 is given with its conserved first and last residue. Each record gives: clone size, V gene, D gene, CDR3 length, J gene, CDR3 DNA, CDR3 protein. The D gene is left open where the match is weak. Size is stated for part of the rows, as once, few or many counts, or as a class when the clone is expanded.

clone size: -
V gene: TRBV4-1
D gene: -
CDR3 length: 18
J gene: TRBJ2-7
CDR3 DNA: TGCGCCAGCAGCTCTCAACCGTCCCGGGACTCCTTCCCGGGGGAGCAGTACTTC
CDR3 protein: CASSSQPSRDSFPGEQYF

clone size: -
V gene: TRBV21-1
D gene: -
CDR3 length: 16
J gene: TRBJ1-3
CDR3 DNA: TGTGCCAGCAGCTCCATCCGGGACACCGATGGAAACACCATATATTTT
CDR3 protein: CASSSIRDTDGNTIYF

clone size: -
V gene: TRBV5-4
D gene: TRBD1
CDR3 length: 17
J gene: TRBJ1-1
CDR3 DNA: TGTGCCAGCAGCGGGACAGGGGCCCTCTTTGGGAACACTGAAGCTTTCTTT
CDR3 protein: CASSGTGALFGNTEAFF

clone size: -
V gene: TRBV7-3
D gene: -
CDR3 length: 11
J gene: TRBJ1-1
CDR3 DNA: TGTGCCAGCAGCTTTTACGGTGAAGCTTTCTTT
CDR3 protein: CASSFYGEAFF

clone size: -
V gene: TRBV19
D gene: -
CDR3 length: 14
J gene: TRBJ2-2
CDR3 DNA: TGTGCCAGTAGTTGGATAGCGGCCACCGGGGAGCTGTTTTTT
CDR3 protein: CASSWIAATGELFF

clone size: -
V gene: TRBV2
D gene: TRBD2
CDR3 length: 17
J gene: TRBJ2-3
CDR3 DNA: TGTGCCAGCAGTGAAATGCTTCGACTAGCTAGCACAGATACGCAGTATTTT
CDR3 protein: CASSEMLRLASTDTQYF

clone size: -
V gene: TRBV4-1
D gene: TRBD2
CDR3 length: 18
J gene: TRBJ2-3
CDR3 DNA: TGCGCCAGCAGCCAAGGGGGCGCCGGGACTAGCGGGAGTCCAACGCAGTATTTT
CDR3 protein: CASSQGGAGTSGSPTQYF

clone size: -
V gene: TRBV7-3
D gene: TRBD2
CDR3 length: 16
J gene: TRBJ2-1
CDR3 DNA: TGTGCCAGCAGCCCTCGGACTAGCGGGGGGCACAATGAGCAGTTCTTC
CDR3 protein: CASSPRTSGGHNEQFF

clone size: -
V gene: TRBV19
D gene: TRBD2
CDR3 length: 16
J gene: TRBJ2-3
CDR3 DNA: TGTGCCAGTAGTAGGAACAGCGGGGGGAGGACAGATACGCAGTATTTT
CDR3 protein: CASSRNSGGRTDTQYF

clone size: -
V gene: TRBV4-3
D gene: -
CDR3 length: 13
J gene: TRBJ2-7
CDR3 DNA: TGCGCCAGCAGCCAATCCCCGACACACGAGCAGTACTTC
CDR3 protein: CASSQSPTHEQYF

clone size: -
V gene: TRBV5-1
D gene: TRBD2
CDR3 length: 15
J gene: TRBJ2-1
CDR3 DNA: TGCGCCAGCAGCTCTGCGGGAGGGCCGTCGGGTGAGCAGTTCTTC
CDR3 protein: CASSSAGGPSGEQFF

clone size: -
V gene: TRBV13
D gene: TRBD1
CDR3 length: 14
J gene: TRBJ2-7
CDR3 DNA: TGTGCCAGCAGCTTAGGCAGGGGGACCTACGAGCAGTACTTC
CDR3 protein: CASSLGRGTYEQYF

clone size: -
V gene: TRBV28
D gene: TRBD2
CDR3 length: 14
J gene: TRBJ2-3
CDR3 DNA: TGTGCCAGCAGTTCTGGGGGGGGAACAGATACGCAGTATTTT
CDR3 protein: CASSSGGGTDTQYF

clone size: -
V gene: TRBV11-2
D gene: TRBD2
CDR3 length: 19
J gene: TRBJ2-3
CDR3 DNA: TGTGCCAGCAGCCACGGACTAGCGGGAGCGGGCCGACGCACAGATACGCAGTATTTT
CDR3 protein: CASSHGLAGAGRRTDTQYF

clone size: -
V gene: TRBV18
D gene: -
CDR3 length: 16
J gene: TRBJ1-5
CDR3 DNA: TGTGCCAGCTCACTACAGGGAATTAATAGCAATCAGCCCCAGCATTTT
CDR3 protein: CASSLQGINSNQPQHF

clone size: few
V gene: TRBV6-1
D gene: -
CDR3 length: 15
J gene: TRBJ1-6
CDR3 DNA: TGTGCCAGCACCTTAGGACAGACTTATAATTCACCCCTCCACTTT
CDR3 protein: CASTLGQTYNSPLHF

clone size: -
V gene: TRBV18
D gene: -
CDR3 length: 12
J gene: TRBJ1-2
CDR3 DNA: TGTGCCAGCTCAGCAGCTAACTATGGCTACACCTTC
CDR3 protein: CASSAANYGYTF

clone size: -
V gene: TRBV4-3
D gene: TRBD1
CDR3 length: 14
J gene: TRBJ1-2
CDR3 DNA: TGCGCCAGCAGCCCTGACAGGGGTTCCTATGGCTACACCTTC
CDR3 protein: CASSPDRGSYGYTF

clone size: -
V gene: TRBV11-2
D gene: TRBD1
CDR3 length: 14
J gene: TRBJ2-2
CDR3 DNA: TGTGCCAGCAGCTTGGGACAGGCGACCGGGGAGCTGTTTTTT
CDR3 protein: CASSLGQATGELFF

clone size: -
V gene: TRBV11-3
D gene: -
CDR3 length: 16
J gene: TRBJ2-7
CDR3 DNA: TGTGCCAGCAGCCCAGGGGTGTTAGGGAGCTCCTACGAGCAGTACTTC
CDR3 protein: CASSPGVLGSSYEQYF

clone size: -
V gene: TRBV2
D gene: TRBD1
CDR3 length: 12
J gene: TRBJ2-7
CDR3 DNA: TGTGCAACGGGACAGGGGGTTTGGGAGCAGTACTTC
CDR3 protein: CATGQGVWEQYF

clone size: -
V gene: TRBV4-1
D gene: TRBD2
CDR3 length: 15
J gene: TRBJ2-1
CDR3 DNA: TGCGCCAGCAGCGCGACTAGCGGGGGGGCCTATGAGCAGTTCTTC
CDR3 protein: CASSATSGGAYEQFF

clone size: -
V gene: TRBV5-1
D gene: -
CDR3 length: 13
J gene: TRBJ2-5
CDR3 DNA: TGCGCCAGCACCGGAGGCGGCCAAGAGACCCAGTACTTC
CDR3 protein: CASTGGGQETQYF

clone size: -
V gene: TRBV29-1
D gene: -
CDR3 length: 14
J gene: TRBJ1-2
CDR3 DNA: TGCAGCGTTCTGGGGAGGGGCAGGGACTATGGCTACACCTTC
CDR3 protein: CSVLGRGRDYGYTF

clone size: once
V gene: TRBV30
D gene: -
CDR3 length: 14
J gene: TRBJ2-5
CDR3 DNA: TGTGCCTGGAGTGTAGGCGGCGACCAGGGGACCCAGTACTTC
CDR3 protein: CAWSVGGDQGTQYF

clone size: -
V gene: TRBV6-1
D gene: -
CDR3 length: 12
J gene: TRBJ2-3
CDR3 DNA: TGTGCCAGCTCCGCAAGACAAGATACGCAGTATTTT
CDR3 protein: CASSARQDTQYF

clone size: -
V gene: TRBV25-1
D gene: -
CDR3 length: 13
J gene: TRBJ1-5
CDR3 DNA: TGTGCCAGCACGGGGGGGACCAATCAGCCCCAGCATTTT
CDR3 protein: CASTGGTNQPQHF

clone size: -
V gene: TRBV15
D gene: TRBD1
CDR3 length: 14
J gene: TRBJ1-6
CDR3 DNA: TGTGCCACCAGCAGGGGACAGCCTAATTCACCCCTCCACTTT
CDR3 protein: CATSRGQPNSPLHF

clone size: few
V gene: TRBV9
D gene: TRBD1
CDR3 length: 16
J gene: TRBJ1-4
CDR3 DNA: TGTGCCAGCAGCTCCTCAACAGGGGCAACTAATGAAAAACTGTTTTTT
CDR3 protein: CASSSSTGATNEKLFF

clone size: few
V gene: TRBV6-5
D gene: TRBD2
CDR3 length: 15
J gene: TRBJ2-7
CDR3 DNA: TGTGCCAGCAGTTTATCTAGCGGGGGGTCCTACGAGCAGTACTTC
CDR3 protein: CASSLSSGGSYEQYF

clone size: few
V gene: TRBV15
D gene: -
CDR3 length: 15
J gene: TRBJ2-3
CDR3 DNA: TGTGCCACCAGCAGAGTTCAGGGGTTTACAGATACGCAGTATTTT
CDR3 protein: CATSRVQGFTDTQYF

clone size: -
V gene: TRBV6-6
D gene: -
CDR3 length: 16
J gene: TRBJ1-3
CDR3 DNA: TGTGCCAGCAGGACCCCGGGACAAATCTCTGGAAACACCATATATTTT
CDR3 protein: CASRTPGQISGNTIYF

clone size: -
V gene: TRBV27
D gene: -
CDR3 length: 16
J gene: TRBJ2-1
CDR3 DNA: TGTGCCAGCTCTAGGGAGCGGAGGGGACCTACCGATGAGCAGTTCTTC
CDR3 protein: CASSRERRGPTDEQFF

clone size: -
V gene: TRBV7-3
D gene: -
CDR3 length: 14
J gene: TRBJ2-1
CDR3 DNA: TGTGCCAGCAGCTTAGCCGCCTCCCAGGTTGAGCAGTTCTTC
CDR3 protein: CASSLAASQVEQFF

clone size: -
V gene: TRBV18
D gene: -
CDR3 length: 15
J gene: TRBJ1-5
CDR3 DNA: TGTGCCAGCTCACCACCAGGGGCTCACAATCAGCCCCAGCATTTT
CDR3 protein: CASSPPGAHNQPQHF

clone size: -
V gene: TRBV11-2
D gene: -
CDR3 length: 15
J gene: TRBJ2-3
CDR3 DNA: TGTGCCAGCAGCTTTCGAGGGAGCCCCACAGATACGCAGTATTTT
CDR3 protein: CASSFRGSPTDTQYF

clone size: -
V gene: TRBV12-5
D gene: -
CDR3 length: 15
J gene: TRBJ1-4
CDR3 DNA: TGTGCTACCGCCCCAGGCACGGGAGCTAATGAAAAACTGTTTTTT
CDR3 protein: CATAPGTGANEKLFF

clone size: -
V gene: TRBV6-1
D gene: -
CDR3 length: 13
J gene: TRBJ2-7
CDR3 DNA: TGTGCCAGCAGTGAGGGCAGGATCTACGAGCAGTACTTC
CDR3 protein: CASSEGRIYEQYF

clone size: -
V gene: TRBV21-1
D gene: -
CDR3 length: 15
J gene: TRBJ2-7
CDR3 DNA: TGTGCCAGCAGCAAATGCGACAGCGATCCCTACGAGCAGTACTTC
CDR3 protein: CASSKCDSDPYEQYF

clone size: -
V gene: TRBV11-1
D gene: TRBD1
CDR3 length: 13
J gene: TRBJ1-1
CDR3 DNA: TGTGCCAGCAGCCTGGACAGGGCCACTGAAGCTTTCTTT
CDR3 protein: CASSLDRATEAFF

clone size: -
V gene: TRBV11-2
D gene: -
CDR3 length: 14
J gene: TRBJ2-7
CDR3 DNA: TGTGCCAGCAGGCCGGGGGACGGTACCTACGAGCAGTACTTC
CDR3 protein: CASRPGDGTYEQYF

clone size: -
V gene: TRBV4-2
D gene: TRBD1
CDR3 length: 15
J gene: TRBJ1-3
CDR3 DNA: TGTGCCAGCAGCCAGCACAGGGGCTCTGGAAACACCATATATTTT
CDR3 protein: CASSQHRGSGNTIYF

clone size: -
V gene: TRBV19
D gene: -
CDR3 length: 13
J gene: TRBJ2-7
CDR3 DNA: TGTGCCAGTAGTGGGCAGACCCCCTACGAGCAGTACTTC
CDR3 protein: CASSGQTPYEQYF

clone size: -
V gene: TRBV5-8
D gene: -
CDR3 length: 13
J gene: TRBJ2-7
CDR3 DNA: TGTGCCAGCAGCTCGGGACTGTCCTACGAGCAGTACTTC
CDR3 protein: CASSSGLSYEQYF

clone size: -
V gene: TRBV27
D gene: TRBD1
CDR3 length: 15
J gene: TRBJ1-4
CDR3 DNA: TGTGCCAGCAGTCTGGGGACAGGGGCTAATGAAAAACTGTTTTTT
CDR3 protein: CASSLGTGANEKLFF

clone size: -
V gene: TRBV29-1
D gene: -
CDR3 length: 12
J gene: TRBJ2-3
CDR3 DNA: TGCAGCGTTGATGGCATCACAGATACGCAGTATTTT
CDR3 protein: CSVDGITDTQYF

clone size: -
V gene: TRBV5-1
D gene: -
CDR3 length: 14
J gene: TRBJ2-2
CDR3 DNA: TGCGCCAGCAGCTCTCAGGGAAGCACCGGGGAGCTGTTTTTT
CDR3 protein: CASSSQGSTGELFF

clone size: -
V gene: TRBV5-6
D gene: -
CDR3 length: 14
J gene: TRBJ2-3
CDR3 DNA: TGTGCCAGCAGCTTGGGTCTGGGGAGGGATACGCAGTATTTT
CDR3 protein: CASSLGLGRDTQYF